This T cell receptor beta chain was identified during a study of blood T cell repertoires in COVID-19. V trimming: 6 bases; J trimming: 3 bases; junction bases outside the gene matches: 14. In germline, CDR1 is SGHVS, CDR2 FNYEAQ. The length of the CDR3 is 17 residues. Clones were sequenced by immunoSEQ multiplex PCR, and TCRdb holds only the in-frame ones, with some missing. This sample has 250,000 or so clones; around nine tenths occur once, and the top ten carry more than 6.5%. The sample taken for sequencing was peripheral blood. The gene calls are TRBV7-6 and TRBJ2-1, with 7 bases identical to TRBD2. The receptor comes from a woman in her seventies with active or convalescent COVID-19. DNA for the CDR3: TGTGCCAGCAGTCGCGAATTAGCGGGTCCCGGCTACAATGAGCAGTTCTTC. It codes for CASSRELAGPGYNEQFF.